This T cell receptor beta chain came from a study of T cell repertoires in cytomegalovirus infection. In the study overall: Public TCR beta signatures provided an indication of both CMV infection and a matching HLA type.

This clonotype was counted ten times or more. What it binds is unknown. In germline, CDR1 is SGHTA, CDR2 FQGNSA. Trimming shortened V by 1 base and J by 1 base, and 7 bases separated the two germline ends. This CDR3 comprises 14 residues. Study-level findings and limits: Accumulated public TCR beta family frequency recognized individuals carrying CMV together with the relevant HLA.

From the reads, TCRdb called clonotypes with MiXCR, one entry per CDR3 protein. The sample has 200,000 to 300,000 distinct CDR3 sequences, less than 9.5% seen once. The sample taken for sequencing was PBMCs. This clonotype was sampled from a human donor in good health (CMV status not recorded). Some clones in this sample may be carry-over from other donors' samples. The V call is TRBV7-2, the J call TRBJ1-2; no clear D. The CDR3 sequence is CASSLVSVNYGYTF. The CDR3 nucleotides read TGTGCCAGCAGCTTAGTATCAGTTAACTATGGCTACACCTTC.